This T cell receptor beta chain was documented in a study of T-cell reconstitution after alpha-beta-depleted transplantation in children. The study's findings and limits: T-cell counts and diversity at one year post-transplant came mainly from newly produced T cells. Roughly two months post-transplant, alpha-beta T cells reportedly originated from several hundred graft clones that had expanded.

Using unique molecular identifiers, the investigators prepared the TCRbeta library. MiXCR was run by TCRdb on the PCR reads, yielding one entry per CDR3 protein. The sample lists about 640,000 distinct CDR3 sequences, approximately 12% seen once, with 2% to 2.5% in the top ten. This CDR3 region has 18 residues. Germline loops: CDR1 SNHLY, CDR2 FYNNEI. The V segment lost 6 bases and the J segment 1 base; nucleotides outside the gene matches: 5. This clonotype appeared a few times. No antigen is known for it. Sequences were derived from PBMCs, mostly from graft donor cells, sampled 360 days after TCRalphabeta/CD19-depleted stem cell transplant. This TCR was recovered from a male patient younger than 18 who had a stem cell transplant for acute myeloid leukemia, so the T cells may come from the graft donor. The chain couples TRBV2 to TRBJ2-2; the match to TRBD2 covers 16 bases. The CDR3 is CASRWGLAGGKNTGELFF. CDR3 DNA sequence: TGTGCCAGCAGATGGGGACTAGCGGGAGGGAAGAACACCGGGGAGCTGTTTTTT.